This is a list of T cell receptor beta chains from one sample in a study of preoperative IRX-2 immunotherapy in early breast cancer. Method: immunoSEQ multiplex PCR; TCRdb's copy keeps in-frame clones and lacks some. The sample lists about 24,000 clones, 80% to 90% occurring once. The source material was tumor tissue, sampled after IRX-2 immunotherapy. These receptors were collected from a human donor with breast cancer. Each CDR3 is given with its conserved first and last residue.

>15|TRBJ1-1|TRBV5-1
CASSHWGGADTEAFF
>14|TRBJ1-4|TRBV7-9
CASSLQGDYEKLFF
>12|TRBJ1-2|TRBV29-1
CSVVKGGDGYTF
>15|TRBJ1-2|TRBV2
CASSEYVGMDYGYTF
>12|TRBJ1-2|TRBV14
CASSRVGYGYTF
>18|TRBJ2-3|TRBV1
CTSSQAPSGDPITDTQYF
>15|TRBJ1-6|TRBV7-3
CASSPGTRGNSPLHF
>15|TRBJ2-2|TRBV11-2
CASSLGQGWPGELFF
>19|TRBJ2-1|TRBV6-1
CASSVRQGARGLENNEQFF
>16|TRBJ2-1|TRBV11-2
CASSSPGLLPYNEQFF
>16|TRBJ2-2|TRBV28
CASSRPSGGNTGELFF
>13|TRBJ1-5|TRBV30
CAWSKQVEQPQHF
>13|TRBJ1-1|TRBV11-2
CASSLVGDTEAFF
>15|TRBJ2-5|TRBV7-2
CASSSGQGPQETQYF
>15|TRBJ2-1|TRBV9
CASSGAGFTYNEQFF
>14|TRBJ2-3|TRBV5-4
CASSWGPLADTQYF